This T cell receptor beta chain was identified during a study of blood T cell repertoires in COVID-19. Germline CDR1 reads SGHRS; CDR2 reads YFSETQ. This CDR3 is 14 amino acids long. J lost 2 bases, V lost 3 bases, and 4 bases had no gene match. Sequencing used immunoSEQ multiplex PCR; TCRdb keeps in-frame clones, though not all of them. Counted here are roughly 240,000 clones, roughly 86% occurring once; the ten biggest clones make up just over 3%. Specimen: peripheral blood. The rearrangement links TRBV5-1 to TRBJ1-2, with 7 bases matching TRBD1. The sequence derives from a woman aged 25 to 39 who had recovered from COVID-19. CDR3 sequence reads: CASSSMTGNYGYTF. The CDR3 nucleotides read TGCGCCAGCAGCTCGATGACAGGGAACTATGGCTACACCTTC.